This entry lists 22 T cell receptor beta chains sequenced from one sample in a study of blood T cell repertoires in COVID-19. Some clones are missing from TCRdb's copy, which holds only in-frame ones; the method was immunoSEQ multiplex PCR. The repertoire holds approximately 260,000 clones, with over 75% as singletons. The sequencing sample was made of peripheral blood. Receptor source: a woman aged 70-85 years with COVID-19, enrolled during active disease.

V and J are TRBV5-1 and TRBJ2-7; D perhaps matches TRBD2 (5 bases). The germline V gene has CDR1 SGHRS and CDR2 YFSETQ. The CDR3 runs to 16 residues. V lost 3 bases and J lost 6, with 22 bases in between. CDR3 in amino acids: CASSWQETSSGREQYF. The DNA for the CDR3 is TGCGCCAGCAGCTGGCAGGAAACTAGTTCGGGTCGCGAGCAGTACTTC.

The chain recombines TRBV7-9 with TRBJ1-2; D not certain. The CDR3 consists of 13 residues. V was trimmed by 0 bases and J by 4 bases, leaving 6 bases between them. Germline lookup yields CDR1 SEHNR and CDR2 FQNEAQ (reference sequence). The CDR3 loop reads CASSLANSYGYTF. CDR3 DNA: TGTGCCAGCAGCTTAGCCAACAGCTATGGCTACACCTTC.

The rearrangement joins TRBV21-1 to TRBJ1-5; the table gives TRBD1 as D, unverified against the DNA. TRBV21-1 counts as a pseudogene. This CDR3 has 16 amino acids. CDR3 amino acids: CASSKPRQGSNQPQHF. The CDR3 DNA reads TGTGCCAGCAGCAAACCTCGACAGGGGAGCAATCAGCCCCAGCATTTT.

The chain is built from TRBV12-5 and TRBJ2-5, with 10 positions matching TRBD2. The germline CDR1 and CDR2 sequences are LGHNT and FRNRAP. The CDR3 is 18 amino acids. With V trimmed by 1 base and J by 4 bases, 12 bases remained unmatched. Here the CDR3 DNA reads TGTGCTAGTGGTTTGGGACGGAACACTAGCGGGGTGCGAGAGACCCAGTACTTC. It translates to CASGLGRNTSGVRETQYF.

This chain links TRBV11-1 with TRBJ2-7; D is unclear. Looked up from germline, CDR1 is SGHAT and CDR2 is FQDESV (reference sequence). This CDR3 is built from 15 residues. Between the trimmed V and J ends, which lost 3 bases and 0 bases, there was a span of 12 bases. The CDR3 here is CASSFQTDHSYEQYF. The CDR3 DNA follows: TGTGCCAGCAGCTTTCAAACAGACCACTCCTACGAGCAGTACTTC.

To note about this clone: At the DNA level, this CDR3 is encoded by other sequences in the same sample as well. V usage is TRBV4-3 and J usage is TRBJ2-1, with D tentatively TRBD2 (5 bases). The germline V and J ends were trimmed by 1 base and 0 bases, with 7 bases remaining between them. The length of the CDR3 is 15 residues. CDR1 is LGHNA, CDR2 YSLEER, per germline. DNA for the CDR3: TGCGCCAGCAGCCAAGTTGGAGGCTCCTACAATGAGCAGTTCTTC. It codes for CASSQVGGSYNEQFF.

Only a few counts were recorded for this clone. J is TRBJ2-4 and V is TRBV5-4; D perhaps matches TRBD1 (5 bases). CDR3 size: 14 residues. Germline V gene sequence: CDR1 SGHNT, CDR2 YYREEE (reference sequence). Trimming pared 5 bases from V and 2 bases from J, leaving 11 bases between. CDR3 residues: CASRDQGSKNIQYF. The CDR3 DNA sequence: TGTGCCAGCAGGGATCAGGGTTCCAAAAACATTCAGTACTTC.

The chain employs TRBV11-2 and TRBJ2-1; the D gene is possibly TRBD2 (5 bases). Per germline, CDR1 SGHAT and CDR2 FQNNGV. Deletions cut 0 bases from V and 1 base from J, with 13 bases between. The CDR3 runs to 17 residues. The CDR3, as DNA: TGTGCCAGCAGCTTAGACCTAGAAGCGGCGTCCTACAATGAGCAGTTCTTC. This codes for CASSLDLEAASYNEQFF.

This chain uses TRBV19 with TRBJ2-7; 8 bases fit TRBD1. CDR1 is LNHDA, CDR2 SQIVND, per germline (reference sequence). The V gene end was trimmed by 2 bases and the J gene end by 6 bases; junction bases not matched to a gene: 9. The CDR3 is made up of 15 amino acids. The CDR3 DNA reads TGTGCCAGTAGTATAAGCCGACAGGGGATTCTCGAGCAGTACTTC. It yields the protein CASSISRQGILEQYF.

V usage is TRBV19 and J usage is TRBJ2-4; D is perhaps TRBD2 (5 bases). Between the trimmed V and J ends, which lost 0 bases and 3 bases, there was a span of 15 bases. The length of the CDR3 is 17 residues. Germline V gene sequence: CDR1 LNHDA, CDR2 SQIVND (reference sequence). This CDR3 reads CASSIDTGIHLKNIQYF. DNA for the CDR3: TGTGCCAGTAGTATAGACACGGGGATTCATCTCAAAAACATTCAGTACTTC.

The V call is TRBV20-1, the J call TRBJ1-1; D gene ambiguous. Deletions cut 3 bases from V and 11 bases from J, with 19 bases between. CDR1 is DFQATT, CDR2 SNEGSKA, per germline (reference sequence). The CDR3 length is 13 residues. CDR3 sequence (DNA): TGCAGTGCTAGTACTACAAAGCGTCCCGAGGCTTTCTTT. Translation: CSASTTKRPEAFF.

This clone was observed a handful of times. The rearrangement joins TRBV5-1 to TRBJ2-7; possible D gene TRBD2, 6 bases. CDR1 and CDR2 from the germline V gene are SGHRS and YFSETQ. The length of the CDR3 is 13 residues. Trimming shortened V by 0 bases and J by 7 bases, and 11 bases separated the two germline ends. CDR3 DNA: TGCGCCAGCAGCTTGGTTCCCCGGGGGGAGCAGTACTTC. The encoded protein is CASSLVPRGEQYF.

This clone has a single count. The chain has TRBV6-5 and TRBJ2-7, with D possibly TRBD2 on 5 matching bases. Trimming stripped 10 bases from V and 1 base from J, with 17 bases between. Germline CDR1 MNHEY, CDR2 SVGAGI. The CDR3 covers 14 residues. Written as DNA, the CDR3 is TGTGCCACCTTAATTGAGGGCTCGTCCTACGAGCAGTACTTC. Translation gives CATLIEGSSYEQYF.

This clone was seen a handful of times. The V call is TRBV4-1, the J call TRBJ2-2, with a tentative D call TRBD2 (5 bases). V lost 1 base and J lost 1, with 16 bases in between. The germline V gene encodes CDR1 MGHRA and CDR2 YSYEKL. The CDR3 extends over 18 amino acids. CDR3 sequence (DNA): TGCGCCAGCAGCCAAGTATGGAGGACCCCAAAGAACACCGGGGAGCTGTTTTTT. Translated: CASSQVWRTPKNTGELFF.

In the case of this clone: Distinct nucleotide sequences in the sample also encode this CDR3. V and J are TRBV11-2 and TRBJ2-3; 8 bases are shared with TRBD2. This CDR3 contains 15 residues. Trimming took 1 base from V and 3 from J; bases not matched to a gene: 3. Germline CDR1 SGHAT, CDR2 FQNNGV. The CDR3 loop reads CASSLAGGPTDTQYF. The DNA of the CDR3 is TGTGCCAGCAGCTTAGCGGGAGGGCCAACAGATACGCAGTATTTT.

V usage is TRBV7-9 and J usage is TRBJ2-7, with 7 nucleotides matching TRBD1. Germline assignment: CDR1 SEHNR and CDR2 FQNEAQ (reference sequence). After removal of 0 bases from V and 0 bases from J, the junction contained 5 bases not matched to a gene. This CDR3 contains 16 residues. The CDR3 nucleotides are TGTGCCAGCAGCTTAGCTGGAAGGGGGCGCTCCTACGAGCAGTACTTC. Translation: CASSLAGRGRSYEQYF.

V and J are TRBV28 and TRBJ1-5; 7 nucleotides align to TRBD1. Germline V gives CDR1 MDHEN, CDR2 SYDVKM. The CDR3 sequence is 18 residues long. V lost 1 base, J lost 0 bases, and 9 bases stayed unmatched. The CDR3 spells CASSLYGQALTSNQPQHF. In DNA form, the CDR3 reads TGTGCCAGCAGTTTATACGGACAGGCCCTGACTAGCAATCAGCCCCAGCATTTT.

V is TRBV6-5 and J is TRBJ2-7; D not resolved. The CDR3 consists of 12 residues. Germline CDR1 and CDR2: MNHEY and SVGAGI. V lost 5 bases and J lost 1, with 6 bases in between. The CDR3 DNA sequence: TGTGCCAGCAGTCAGTGGTCCTACGAGCAGTACTTC. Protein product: CASSQWSYEQYF.

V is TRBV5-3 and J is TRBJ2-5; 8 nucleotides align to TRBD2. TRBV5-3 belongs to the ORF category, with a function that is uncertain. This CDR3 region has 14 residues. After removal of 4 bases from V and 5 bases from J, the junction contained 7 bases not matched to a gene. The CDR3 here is CARSPTLAEETQYF. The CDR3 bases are TGTGCCAGAAGCCCAACACTAGCGGAGGAGACCCAGTACTTC.

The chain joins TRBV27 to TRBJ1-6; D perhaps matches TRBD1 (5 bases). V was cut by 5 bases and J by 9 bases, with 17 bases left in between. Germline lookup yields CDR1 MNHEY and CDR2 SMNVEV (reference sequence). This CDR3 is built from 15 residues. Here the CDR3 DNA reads TGTGCCAGCAGTCTAAAAAGGGGATTTAGTTCACCCCTCCACTTT. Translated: CASSLKRGFSSPLHF.

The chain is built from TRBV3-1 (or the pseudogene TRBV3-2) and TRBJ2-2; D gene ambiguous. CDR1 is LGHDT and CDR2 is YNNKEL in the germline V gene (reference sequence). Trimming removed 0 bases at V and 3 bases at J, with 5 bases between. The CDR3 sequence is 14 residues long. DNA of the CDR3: TGTGCCAGCAGCCAAGACGTAGACACCGGGGAGCTGTTTTTT. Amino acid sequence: CASSQDVDTGELFF.

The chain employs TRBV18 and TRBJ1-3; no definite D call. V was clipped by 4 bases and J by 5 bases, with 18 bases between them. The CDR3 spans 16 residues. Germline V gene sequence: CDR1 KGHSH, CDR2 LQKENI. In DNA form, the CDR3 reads TGTGCCAGCTCACTCCCGGGAGGGAGTACTAGAAACACCATATATTTT. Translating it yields CASSLPGGSTRNTIYF.